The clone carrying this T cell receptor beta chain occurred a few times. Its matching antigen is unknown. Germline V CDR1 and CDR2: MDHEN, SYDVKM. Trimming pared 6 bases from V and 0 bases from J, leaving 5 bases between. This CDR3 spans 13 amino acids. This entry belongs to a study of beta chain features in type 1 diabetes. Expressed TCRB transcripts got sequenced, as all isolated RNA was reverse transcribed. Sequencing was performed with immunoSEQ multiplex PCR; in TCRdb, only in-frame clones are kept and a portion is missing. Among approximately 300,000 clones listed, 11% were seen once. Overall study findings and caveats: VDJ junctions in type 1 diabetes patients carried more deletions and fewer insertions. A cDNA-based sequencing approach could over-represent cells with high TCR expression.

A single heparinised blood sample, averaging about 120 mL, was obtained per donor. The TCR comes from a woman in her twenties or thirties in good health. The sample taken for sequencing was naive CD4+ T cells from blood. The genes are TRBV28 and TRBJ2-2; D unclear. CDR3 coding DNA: TGTGCCAGCAGGGGCACGAACACCGGGGAGCTGTTTTTT. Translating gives CASRGTNTGELFF.